Sequencing of this TCR beta chain was carried out in a study of response to subunit inactivated influenza vaccine. V lost 3 bases, J lost 1 base, and 9 bases lay in between. The germline V gene encodes CDR1 SGHVS and CDR2 FNYEAQ. The CDR3 contains 14 residues. In TCRdb, the RT-PCR reads were re-called with MiXCR into one record per CDR3 protein. In the table there are 400,000 to 650,000 distinct CDR3 sequences, 7.2% of which are singletons. This chain links TRBV7-6 with TRBJ2-5, with D perhaps TRBD2 (5 bases). The sequencing used PBMCs from blood, collected roughly 24 months after vaccination. This receptor was taken from a man aged 50-75 years who received an inactivated influenza vaccine. DNA of the CDR3: TGTGCCAGCAGCTTCTGGACTGCCCAAGAGACCCAGTACTTC. The encoded protein is CASSFWTAQETQYF.